One sample yielded the 32 T cell receptor delta chains listed below, sequenced in a study of gamma-delta chains in newborns, infants, children. TCRdb fed the reads to CATT. The repertoire holds about 3,800 delta-chain clones, with approximately 4% as singletons. The specimen sequenced was blood. These receptors were taken from a child who was a newborn, infant or young child, either healthy, febrile or measles-vaccinated (not recorded which).

In regard to this clone: A read error may explain this, as a much larger clone is one base away. Within the sample, other DNA sequences also encode this same CDR3. The CDR3 sequence is CACDTLRTGGSSSWDTRQMFF. CDR3 DNA sequence: TGCGCCTGTGACACTCTTCGTACTGGGGGATCGAGCTCCTGGGACACCCGACAGATGTTTTTC. This sequence joins TRDV2 and TRDJ3, with TRDD3 matching over 10 bases. This CDR3 has 21 amino acids. From germline, CDR1 is GEAIGNYY and CDR2 EKD.

As to this clone: At one boundary the junction diverges from the germline segment, which might be a read error. The V call is TRDV2, the J call TRDJ1; D is unresolved. This CDR3 is built from 15 residues. Germline CDR1 and CDR2: GEAIGNYY and EKD. CDR3 loop: CACDTITRATDKLIF. The CDR3 DNA follows: TGTGCTTGTGACACCATAACTCGGGCAACCGATAAACTCATCTTT.

To note about this clone: Given a much more abundant clone one base away, this may be a read error. Other nucleotide sequences in the sample specify the same CDR3. In nucleotides, the CDR3 is TGTGCCTGTGACACCCTGGCCCCGTCGGTCATACTGGGGGATACGGGGTACACCGATAAACTCATCTTT. Translated: CACDTLAPSVILGDTGYTDKLIF. The chain couples TRDV2 to TRDJ1; 13 bases match TRDD3. Germline CDR1 reads GEAIGNYY; CDR2 reads EKD. Unmatched junction bases numbered 21, after V lost 0 bases and J lost 0 bases. This CDR3 is 23 amino acids long.

This clone was observed a single time. The same CDR3 also results from other DNA sequences found in this sample. The chain combines TRDV2 with TRDJ3; TRDD3 is a possible D gene (5 bases). CDR3 length: 24 residues. Germline V gives CDR1 GEAIGNYY, CDR2 EKD. The ends were cut back, 1 base at V and 1 base at J, with 31 bases in the middle. The CDR3: CACDTPDAQTGAGGSSWDTRQMFF. The CDR3, as DNA: TGTGCCTGTGACACTCCCGACGCTCAAACTGGTGCTGGTGGCTCTTCCTGGGACACCCGACAGATGTTTTTC.

This clone is labeled as medium-sized. Different DNA sequences within this sample yield the same CDR3. This sequence joins TRDV2 and TRDJ3, with a weak D call TRDD3 (5 bases). Germline CDR1 GEAIGNYY, CDR2 EKD. The CDR3 spans 18 residues. The V end was cut by 0 bases, the J end by 0 bases, with 11 bases between. In DNA form, the CDR3 reads TGTGCCTGTGACACCCTACTGGCCGACTCCTGGGACACCCGACAGATGTTTTTC. Amino acid sequence: CACDTLLADSWDTRQMFF.

This clone is medium-sized in the sample. The chain has TRDV1 and TRDJ1; tentative D call: TRDD3 (5 bases). The CDR3 sequence is 20 residues long. Germline V CDR1 and CDR2: TSWWSYY, QGS. V was pared by 1 base and J by 1 base, with 25 bases between. The CDR3 is CALGEPELLAGGLSTDKLIF. The CDR3 nucleotides read TGTGCTCTTGGGGAACCCGAGCTACTTGCCGGGGGTTTGAGCACCGATAAACTCATCTTT.

Concerning this clone itself: This could be a read error, since a much larger clone is one nucleotide away. The chain employs TRDV2 and TRDJ3; 8 bases are shared with TRDD3. There are 18 residues in the CDR3. Germline trimming cut 3 bases from V and 0 bases from J; bases unmatched to any gene: 6. The V gene's germline CDR1 is GEAIGNYY and CDR2 EKD. The CDR3 is CACDSLGARSWDTRQMFF. CDR3 coding DNA: TGTGCCTGTGACTCACTGGGGGCTCGCTCCTGGGACACCCGACAGATGTTTTTC.

This clone was recorded a few times. Just one base apart from a much larger clone, this may be a read error. This specimen includes other DNA sequences encoding the same CDR3. The chain employs TRDV2 and TRDJ1; 10 positions agree with TRDD3. Germline CDR1 GEAIGNYY, CDR2 EKD. V shed 3 bases, J shed 0 bases, and the junction held 15 bases outside the gene matches. CDR3 length: 19 residues. The CDR3 region is CACDPLPTLLGDNTDKLIF. The CDR3 coding sequence is TGTGCCTGTGACCCACTTCCTACCTTGCTGGGGGATAACACCGATAAACTCATCTTT.

The sample holds a few counts of this clone. V is TRDV2 and J is TRDJ1; D unclear. Germline CDR1 reads GEAIGNYY; CDR2 reads EKD. The CDR3 is 14 residues long. Trimming took off 3 bases at V and 13 bases at J, with 23 bases between the two ends. The CDR3, as DNA: TGTGCCTGTGACCTTCTTGGGCACACCGATAGACCCATCTTT. It translates to CACDLLGHTDRPIF.

In its sample, this clone was seen a few times. A much larger clone is a single base away; this may be a read error. The rearrangement links TRDV2 to TRDJ3; 9 nucleotides match TRDD3. The CDR3 has 18 amino acids. Germline V lookup: CDR1 GEAIGNYY, CDR2 EKD. CDR3 amino acids: CACDTVLGDYWDARQMFF. DNA for the CDR3: TGTGCCTGTGACACCGTGCTGGGGGATTACTGGGACGCCCGACAGATGTTTTTC.

This clone was found a few times. Other DNA sequences in the same sample also yield this CDR3. The rearrangement joins TRDV2 to TRDJ1, with 7 bases lining up with TRDD3. CDR1 is GEAIGNYY, CDR2 EKD, per germline. V gave up 0 bases and J gave up 0 bases; unmatched junction bases: 6. The CDR3 runs to 16 residues. The CDR3 DNA reads as TGTGCCTGTGACACCGTTGGGGGAACATACACCGATAAACTCATCTTT. Its translation is CACDTVGGTYTDKLIF.

This clone was detected a few times. One base away lies a much larger clone, so this may be a sequencing read error. Other DNA sequences in this sample translate to the same CDR3. The V call is TRDV2, the J call TRDJ1, with 13 bases lining up with TRDD3. The CDR3 runs to 18 residues. Trimming cost V 3 bases and J 5 bases; bases outside gene matches: 14. Germline V lookup: CDR1 GEAIGNYY, CDR2 EKD. The CDR3 coding sequence is TGTGCCTGTGACCCAGTACTGGGGGATACGCGGCGTAGTGATAAACTCATCTTT. The encoded protein is CACDPVLGDTRRSDKLIF.

In the case of this clone: A junction boundary mismatches the germline segment, possibly from a read error. The chain recombines TRDV2 with TRDJ1, with TRDD3 identical over 10 bases. Germline lookup yields CDR1 GEAIGNYY and CDR2 EKD. The CDR3 runs 19 residues. In DNA form, the CDR3 reads TGTGCCCGTGACTCCGTTCCCCAAGTGGGGGATACTGGGACCGATAAACTCATCTTT. Translating it yields CARDSVPQVGDTGTDKLIF.

The chain joins TRDV2 to TRDJ1, with 7 bases fitting TRDD3. Trimming at V came to 4 bases and at J to 0 bases, leaving 10 bases not matched to a gene. Looked up from germline, CDR1 is GEAIGNYY and CDR2 is EKD. This CDR3 spans 16 amino acids. The CDR3 protein is CACDILGGVYTDKLIF. CDR3 nucleotides: TGTGCCTGTGATATTCTGGGGGGCGTCTACACCGATAAACTCATCTTT.

This clone has more than one count but fewer than ten. This may be a read error: a much more frequent sequence differs by one nucleotide. The V and J genes are TRDV2 and TRDJ1, with TRDD3 identical over 10 bases. The CDR3 is 14 amino acids. With 3 bases clipped from V and 3 bases from J, the junction kept 3 bases outside the gene matches. Germline CDR1 reads GEAIGNYY; CDR2 reads EKD. This CDR3 is CACDSWGIADKLIF. The CDR3 DNA follows: TGTGCCTGTGACTCCTGGGGGATAGCCGATAAACTCATCTTT.

This clone was observed a handful of times. The chain recombines TRDV2 with TRDJ1; a possible D gene is TRDD3 (5 bases). V was cut by 3 bases and J by 5 bases, with 18 bases left in between. The CDR3 contains 15 residues. The germline CDR1 and CDR2 sequences are GEAIGNYY and EKD. The CDR3 is CACDSIEGAVDKLIF. DNA for the CDR3: TGTGCCTGTGACTCTATCGAGGGGGCCGTGGATAAACTCATCTTT.

By its share, this clone is medium-sized. Other DNA sequences in the sample encode the same CDR3. The rearrangement joins TRDV2 to TRDJ1, with 11 positions matching TRDD3. V lost 1 base, J lost 3 bases, and 9 bases stayed unmatched. This CDR3 region has 17 residues. CDR1 and CDR2 (germline): GEAIGNYY, EKD. CDR3 region: CACDTVGLGDSADKLIF. The CDR3 DNA reads TGTGCCTGTGACACTGTCGGACTGGGGGATAGTGCCGATAAACTCATCTTT.

In regard to this clone: A junction end diverges from the germline sequence, so it may reflect a read error. The chain carries TRDV2 and TRDJ3, with D perhaps TRDD3 (6 bases). CDR1 is GEAIGNYY and CDR2 is EKD in the germline V gene. The CDR3 covers 17 residues. The CDR3 protein is CACDTAGGSWGTRQMFF. Written as DNA, the CDR3 is TGTGCCTGTGACACCGCGGGGGGCTCCTGGGGCACCCGACAGATGTTTTTC.

Sample share makes this clone medium-sized (0.01 to 0.1%). The J gene is TRDJ3, the V gene TRDV2; D is possibly TRDD3 (6 bases). The length of the CDR3 is 21 residues. The germline V and J ends were trimmed by 0 bases and 0 bases, with 20 bases remaining between them. The V gene's germline CDR1 is GEAIGNYY and CDR2 EKD. In nucleotides, the CDR3 is TGTGCCTGTGACACCGGAGGGTTTGGGGGGGACCGCTCCTGGGACACCCGACAGATGTTTTTC. Amino acids: CACDTGGFGGDRSWDTRQMFF.

In its sample, this clone is medium-sized. V and J are TRDV2 and TRDJ1, with 12 bases aligning to TRDD3. This CDR3 spans 18 amino acids. Unmatched junction bases numbered 10, after V lost 3 bases and J lost 0 bases. CDR1 GEAIGNYY and CDR2 EKD come from the germline V gene. The CDR3 is CACDHLLGDTGDTDKLIF. The CDR3 DNA is TGTGCCTGTGACCATCTACTGGGGGATACTGGGGACACCGATAAACTCATCTTT.

This clone turned up a few times. This likely came from a read error, as a far larger clone is one base away. Within the sample, other DNA sequences also encode this same CDR3. The chain couples TRDV2 to TRDJ1, with a weak D call TRDD3 (6 bases). Per the germline V gene, CDR1 is GEAIGNYY and CDR2 is EKD. V was cut by 2 bases and J by 4 bases, with 19 bases left in between. This CDR3 is 16 amino acids long. DNA of the CDR3: TGTGCCTGTGACATACTGGGAGGAACCACCATCGATAAACTCATCTTT. This codes for CACDILGGTTIDKLIF.

This clone was counted between two and nine times. TCRdb has a much larger clone's protein, which differs at residue 10 from the translation of this DNA, likely because of a read error; what is shown is the protein translated from the DNA. This chain connects TRDV2 to TRDJ1, with a possible D match to TRDD3 (5 bases). The V end lost 0 bases, the J end lost 4 bases, and 14 bases lay between the germline ends. Germline-derived CDR1 and CDR2 are GEAIGNYY and EKD. This CDR3 contains 15 residues. CDR3 sequence reads: CACDTISRDHDKLIF. CDR3 nucleotide sequence: TGTGCCTGTGACACCATTTCAAGGGATCACGATAAACTCATCTTT.

As regards this clone: This may stem from a read error, because a much larger clone lies one nucleotide away. The chain combines TRDV2 with TRDJ3, with no clear D. The CDR3 spans 22 residues. The germline V and J ends were trimmed by 6 bases and 0 bases, with 29 bases remaining between them. Germline V gene sequence: CDR1 GEAIGNYY, CDR2 EKD. CDR3: CACPCSIMNPNKSSWDTRQMFF. Written as DNA, the CDR3 is TGTGCCTGTCCATGTTCGATAATGAACCCAAACAAAAGCTCCTGGGACACCCGACAGATGTTTTTC.

This clone has more than one count but fewer than ten. A much larger clone lies a single base off, so this may be a read error. This chain joins TRDV2 and TRDJ1; D might be TRDD3 (6 bases). This CDR3 comprises 13 residues. Germline V gives CDR1 GEAIGNYY, CDR2 EKD. DNA for the CDR3: TGTGCCTGTGACACCTGGGGGTCCGATAAACCCATCTTT. This gives the protein CACDTWGSDKPIF.

As concerns this clone: One base away lies a much larger clone, so this may be a sequencing read error. Other DNA sequences in this specimen translate into the identical CDR3. The chain employs TRDV2 and TRDJ1; 10 nucleotides align to TRDD3. The CDR3 length is 15 residues. The germline gives CDR1 GEAIGNYY, CDR2 EKD. The CDR3 nucleotides read TGCGCCTGTGACTCACTGGGGGATGTCCCCGATAAACTCATCTTT. Residues: CACDSLGDVPDKLIF.

On this clone: Possible read error: a much larger clone is one base away. The chain has TRDV2 and TRDJ3, with 13 nucleotides matching TRDD3. Germline V CDR1 and CDR2: GEAIGNYY, EKD. The CDR3 length is 19 residues. CDR3 loop: CACDGTGGYEAWGTRQMFF. CDR3 DNA sequence: TGTGCCTGTGACGGAACTGGGGGATACGAAGCCTGGGGCACCCGACAGATGTTTTTC.

A word on this clone: It may be a read error: a sequence one base away is much more abundant. This chain uses TRDV2 with TRDJ1; 10 nucleotides agree with TRDD3. The V gene's germline CDR1 is GEAIGNYY and CDR2 EKD. The CDR3 has 21 residues. Trimming took 3 bases from V and 4 from J; bases not matched to a gene: 25. As DNA, the CDR3 is TGTGCCTGTGACGTCCTGGGGGGATACGTGAGAGGGGGTATGGATGGCGATAAACTCATCTTT. Its translation is CACDVLGGYVRGGMDGDKLIF.

Comments on this clone: A much larger clonotype is one base distant, so this may be a read error. The genes are TRDV2 and TRDJ1; TRDD3 aligns across 9 bases. Germline CDR1 GEAIGNYY, CDR2 EKD. The CDR3 is made up of 14 amino acids. In DNA form, the CDR3 reads TGTGCCTGTGACCCACTGGGGGACACCGATATACTCATCTTT. It is translated as CACDPLGDTDILIF.

With respect to this clone: This may stem from a read error, because a much larger clone lies one nucleotide away. The chain joins TRDV2 to TRDJ3, with D perhaps TRDD2 (5 bases). The CDR3 runs 20 residues. Germline V CDR1 and CDR2: GEAIGNYY, EKD. DNA of the CDR3: TGTGCCTGTGACACCTCCGGGACATCTTCCCGCTCCTGTGACACCCGACAGATGTTTTTC. This gives the protein CACDTSGTSSRSCDTRQMFF.

This clone was found a few times. A much larger clone differs by one base, so this may be a read error. CDR3 sequence reads: CACGAITGGQSLSLYTDKLIF. Here the CDR3 DNA reads TGTGCCTGTGGCGCGATTACTGGGGGACAGTCCCTCTCTTTGTACACCGATAAACTCATCTTT. This chain connects TRDV2 to TRDJ1; 9 positions agree with TRDD3. J gave up 0 bases and V 5 bases, and 24 bases lay outside the gene matches. The CDR3 extends over 21 amino acids. Germline CDR1 reads GEAIGNYY; CDR2 reads EKD.

This clone was seen more than once but under ten times. It differs at one base from a far larger clone, so likely a read error. The chain employs TRDV2 and TRDJ1, with D perhaps matching TRDD3 (6 bases). The CDR3 runs to 14 residues. V dropped 0 bases and J dropped 2 bases, with 9 bases sitting between them. Germline V gene sequence: CDR1 GEAIGNYY, CDR2 EKD. The CDR3 loop reads CACDTVGGTDKLIF. DNA for the CDR3: TGTGCCTGTGACACCGTGGGGGGTACCGATAAACTCATCTTT.

This clone turned up a few times. This may be a read error: a much more frequent sequence differs by one nucleotide. The chain employs TRDV2 and TRDJ3; no firm D call. Per germline, CDR1 GEAIGNYY and CDR2 EKD. Trimming shortened V by 0 bases and J by 4 bases, and 0 bases separated the two germline ends. This CDR3 spans 13 amino acids. The CDR3 here is CACDTWDTRQMFF. In nucleotides, the CDR3 is TGTGCCTGTGACACCTGGGACACCCGACAGATGTTTTTC.